One and the same sample provided the 27 T cell receptor beta chains below, sequenced in a study of cytotoxic CD8 clonotypes in ibrutinib-treated CLL. The protocol was immunoSEQ multiplex PCR, while the TCRdb copy is restricted to in-frame clones and leaves out a portion. The sample contains around 50,000 clones, around 52% of which appear only once. The material sequenced was PBMCs, taken after 24 months of ibrutinib treatment. The receptors here all came from a human donor with chronic lymphocytic leukemia.

The rearrangement links TRBV28 to TRBJ2-7; D is possibly TRBD1 or TRBD2 (6 bases each). The CDR3 is made up of 13 amino acids. Deletions cut 6 bases from V and 3 bases from J, with 12 bases between. Germline V gene data show CDR1 as MDHEN and CDR2 as SYDVKM. The CDR3 DNA sequence: TGTGCCAGCAGCCGTGGGGGGCTCTACGAGCAGTACTTC. Translating gives CASSRGGLYEQYF.

The rearrangement joins TRBV2 to TRBJ1-1; no clear D. CDR3 size: 14 residues. V lost 6 bases to trimming and J lost 8 bases, with 19 bases between them. From germline, CDR1 is SNHLY and CDR2 FYNNEI. The CDR3 DNA follows: TGTGCCAGCAGCGAAACGGAACCCAGTCTAGAAGCTTTCTTT. Translating it yields CASSETEPSLEAFF.

The chain has TRBV5-1 and TRBJ2-5; TRBD2 agrees at 12 bases. This CDR3 spans 14 amino acids. The germline V gene has CDR1 SGHRS and CDR2 YFSETQ. J was trimmed by 8 bases and V by 0 bases; bases with no gene match: 2. Here the CDR3 DNA reads TGCGCCAGCAGCTTGGGGACTAGCGGGGATACCCAGTACTTC. Its protein product is CASSLGTSGDTQYF.

This clone has a handful of counts. The J gene is TRBJ1-3, the V gene TRBV11-2, with D tentatively TRBD1 (5 bases). CDR1 and CDR2 (germline): SGHAT, FQNNGV. V was clipped by 5 bases and J by 0 bases, with 11 bases between them. The CDR3 loop spans 15 amino acids. The CDR3 sequence: CASSLDGGSGNTIYF. The CDR3 DNA follows: TGTGCCAGCAGCCTGGACGGGGGCTCTGGAAACACCATATATTTT. Full variable domain (remainder filled in from reference TRBV11-2 and TRBJ1-3): EAGVAQSPRYKIIEKRQSVAFWCNPISGHATLYWYQQILGQGPKLLIQFQNNGVVDDSQLPKDRFSAERLKGVDSTLKIQPAKLEDSAVYLCASSLDGGSGNTIYFGEGSWLTVV.

This rearrangement joins TRBV6-1 to TRBJ2-1; possibly TRBD2 for D (5 bases). V lost 4 bases and J 9 bases, leaving 16 bases between the germline ends. The CDR3 spans 14 residues. Germline lookup yields CDR1 MNHNS and CDR2 SASEGT. For the CDR3, the DNA is TGTGCCAGCAGTGCCTTGGTCGGACTCCCTGAGCAGTTCTTC. It translates to CASSALVGLPEQFF.

V and J are TRBV5-6 and TRBJ1-6; no firm D call. Germline V gene sequence: CDR1 SGHDT, CDR2 YYEEEE. V was cut by 5 bases and J by 9 bases, with 15 bases left in between. There are 14 residues in the CDR3. CDR3 protein: CASRFNGIPSPLHF. The CDR3 coding sequence is TGTGCCAGCAGGTTTAACGGGATCCCTTCACCCCTCCACTTT.

This rearrangement joins TRBV4-1 to TRBJ2-4; D not resolved. The CDR3 contains 13 residues. Germline CDR1 is MGHRA and CDR2 is YSYEKL. V was pared by 0 bases and J by 9 bases, with 9 bases between. The CDR3 loop is CASSQDMNGIQYF. The CDR3 DNA reads as TGCGCCAGCAGCCAAGATATGAACGGCATTCAGTACTTC.

This clone has more than one count but fewer than ten. At the DNA level, this CDR3 is encoded by other sequences in the same sample as well. The V and J genes are TRBV7-6 and TRBJ2-7; D gene unclear. CDR1 and CDR2 (germline): SGHVS, FNYEAQ. The CDR3 is made up of 13 amino acids. Trimming shortened V by 4 bases and J by 3 bases, and 10 bases separated the two germline ends. CDR3 loop: CASSSGPNYEQYF. The CDR3 nucleotides read TGTGCCAGCAGCTCGGGCCCAAACTACGAGCAGTACTTC.

This clone has just a few counts. V and J are TRBV4-2 and TRBJ2-5; TRBD1 aligns across 7 bases. Trimming removed 6 bases from V and 4 bases from J; junction bases left unmatched: 8. This CDR3 contains 14 residues. Germline V CDR1 and CDR2: LGHNA, YNFKEQ. CDR3 in amino acids: CASRATGVGETQYF. The CDR3, as DNA: TGTGCCAGCAGGGCAACAGGGGTGGGAGAGACCCAGTACTTC.

The chain combines TRBV7-6 with TRBJ1-5; 9 bases align to TRBD1. Germline CDR1 reads SGHVS; CDR2 reads FNYEAQ. The trim removed 2 bases at V and 4 bases at J, leaving 6 bases unmatched. The CDR3 is 16 amino acids. CDR3 loop: CASSLLTGGSNQPQHF. The CDR3, as DNA: TGTGCCAGCAGCTTATTGACAGGGGGAAGTAATCAGCCCCAGCATTTT.

This clone appeared once. The chain uses TRBV6-4 and TRBJ1-2, with D possibly being TRBD1 (5 bases). In germline, CDR1 is MRHNA, CDR2 SNTAGT. Between the trimmed V and J ends, which lost 8 bases and 4 bases, there was a span of 14 bases. The CDR3 runs to 13 residues. As DNA, the CDR3 is TGTGCCAGCTCCCGGGGGGATCGCTATGGCTACACCTTC. It encodes CASSRGDRYGYTF.

The chain carries TRBV9 and TRBJ2-2; D is unclear. The germline V and J ends were trimmed by 5 bases and 0 bases, with 8 bases remaining between them. CDR1 and CDR2 (germline): SGDLS, YYNGEE. The CDR3 runs 14 residues. This chain's CDR3 is CASRSDPNTGELFF. Here the CDR3 DNA reads TGTGCCAGCAGGTCGGATCCGAACACCGGGGAGCTGTTTTTT.

V is TRBV7-6 and J is TRBJ2-3; D could derive from TRBD1 or TRBD2 (5 bases each). The V and J ends lost 5 bases and 6 bases respectively, with 15 bases between them. This CDR3 has 14 residues. Germline V gene lookup returns CDR1 SGHVS and CDR2 FNYEAQ. The CDR3 here is CASSPGLQRDTQYF. The CDR3 DNA reads as TGTGCCAGCAGCCCGGGGCTCCAAAGGGATACGCAGTATTTT.

This clone was counted once. The V and J genes are TRBV6-1 and TRBJ1-3; D unclear. The CDR3 covers 11 residues. Germline V lookup: CDR1 MNHNS, CDR2 SASEGT. Trimming took off 7 bases at V and 6 bases at J, with 7 bases between the two ends. CDR3 residues: CASIQINTIYF. The CDR3 DNA is TGTGCCAGCATACAGATAAACACCATATATTTT.

By frequency in the sample, this clone is medium-sized. The chain joins TRBV27 to TRBJ1-6, with D unclear. This CDR3 has 13 residues. Trimming took 7 bases from V and 13 from J, leaving 17 bases between them. Germline lookup yields CDR1 MNHEY and CDR2 SMNVEV (reference sequence). DNA for the CDR3: TGTGCCAGCACCCCCGCCGACGGCAGGCCCCTCCACTTT. Protein: CASTPADGRPLHF.

The chain carries TRBV15 and TRBJ1-2; D ambiguous. The CDR3 totals 12 residues. Germline CDR1 LNHNV, CDR2 YYDKDF (reference sequence). V lost 8 bases to trimming and J lost 0 bases, with 7 bases between them. The CDR3 protein is CATAGSNYGYTF. CDR3 DNA sequence: TGTGCCACCGCAGGCTCTAACTATGGCTACACCTTC.

This clone was counted between two and nine times. The CDR3 spells CASSVSAGLNNSPLHF. DNA of the CDR3: TGTGCCAGCAGCGTAAGTGCAGGCCTAAATAATTCACCCCTCCACTTT. V is TRBV9 and J is TRBJ1-6; D not certain. Trimming cost V 1 base and J 5 bases, with 13 bases left between them. This CDR3 comprises 16 residues. Looked up from germline, CDR1 is SGDLS and CDR2 is YYNGEE. The full variable domain, its missing parts supplied by reference TRBV9 and TRBJ1-6, is DSGVTQTPKHLITATGQRVTLRCSPRSGDLSVYWYQQSLDQGLQFLIQYYNGEERAKGNILERFSAQQFPDLHSELNLSSLELGDSALYFCASSVSAGLNNSPLHFGNGTRLTVT.

V usage is TRBV2 and J usage is TRBJ2-7, with unresolved D. Germline lookup yields CDR1 SNHLY and CDR2 FYNNEI. V gave up 5 bases and J gave up 4 bases, with 6 bases separating them. The CDR3 covers 11 residues. CDR3 bases: TGTGCCAGCAGTCCTACATACGAGCAGTACTTC. Protein: CASSPTYEQYF.

This clone occurred a few times. V gene TRBV27 combines with J gene TRBJ1-6, with 9 bases fitting TRBD1. J gave up 10 bases and V 5 bases, and 9 bases lay outside the gene matches. The CDR3 has 15 residues. Germline assignment: CDR1 MNHEY and CDR2 SMNVEV (reference sequence). The CDR3 DNA follows: TGTGCCAGCAGTCCGGGGGGACAGGGACGGTCACCCCTCCACTTT. Residues: CASSPGGQGRSPLHF.

This clone has more than one count but fewer than ten. J is TRBJ2-7 and V is TRBV4-1; D not certain. Germline V gene lookup returns CDR1 MGHRA and CDR2 YSYEKL. The CDR3 runs to 16 residues. Trimming left V 0 bases short and J 1 base short, with 13 bases between. The CDR3 DNA reads as TGCGCCAGCAGCCAAGATCCTTCGCCCGGTTCCTACGAGCAGTACTTC. Its protein product is CASSQDPSPGSYEQYF.

The chain carries TRBV6-1 and TRBJ1-6; D possibly corresponds to TRBD1 (6 bases). Germline V gives CDR1 MNHNS, CDR2 SASEGT. CDR3 length: 15 amino acids. Trimming left V 7 bases short and J 5 bases short, with 15 bases between. The CDR3 region has the DNA TGTGCCAGCACCCCCCGGGACACTCATAATTCACCCCTCCACTTT. It translates to CASTPRDTHNSPLHF.

This chain links TRBV6-5 with TRBJ1-1, with D hard to call. The CDR3 contains 12 residues. Looked up from germline, CDR1 is MNHEY and CDR2 is SVGAGI. Trimming stripped 5 bases from V and 2 bases from J, with 6 bases between. The DNA of the CDR3 is TGTGCCAGCAGTACAGCCAACACTGAAGCTTTCTTT. Translating it yields CASSTANTEAFF.

There are many counts of this clone. Other nucleotide sequences from this sample produce the same CDR3. The V gene is TRBV4-1, the J gene TRBJ2-3; the match to TRBD1 covers 10 bases. The germline gives CDR1 MGHRA, CDR2 YSYEKL. This CDR3 has 15 amino acids. J gave up 3 bases and V 3 bases, and 3 bases lay outside the gene matches. The DNA for the CDR3 is TGCGCCAGCAGCCAGGACAGGGGGAGGACAGATACGCAGTATTTT. It is translated as CASSQDRGRTDTQYF.

The V gene is TRBV5-4, the J gene TRBJ2-1; the match to TRBD2 covers 12 bases. Trimming took 4 bases from V and 6 from J; bases not matched to a gene: 11. CDR3 length: 17 residues. CDR1 is SGHNT and CDR2 is YYREEE in the germline V gene (reference sequence). DNA for the CDR3: TGTGCCAGCAGCGCGGGACTAGCGGGTCTGCCCGGCAATGAGCAGTTCTTC. This translates into CASSAGLAGLPGNEQFF.

This sequence joins TRBV29-1 and TRBJ1-3; D uncertain. The V end was cut by 5 bases, the J end by 1 base, with 12 bases between. Germline values: CDR1 SQVTM, CDR2 ANQGSEA. CDR3 length: 14 amino acids. The CDR3 protein is CSVSMLGSGNTIYF. The CDR3 DNA reads TGCAGCGTTTCCATGTTGGGGTCTGGAAACACCATATATTTT.

This chain uses TRBV5-1 with TRBJ2-3; 7 bases align to TRBD1. CDR3 length: 15 amino acids. Germline CDR1 SGHRS, CDR2 YFSETQ. V lost 0 bases and J lost 1; bases outside the gene matches: 2. CDR3 DNA sequence: TGCGCCAGCAGCTTGGTGCAGGGGGGCACAGATACGCAGTATTTT. Residues: CASSLVQGGTDTQYF.

The chain is built from TRBV19 and TRBJ1-1, with 9 bases fitting TRBD1. Germline V lookup: CDR1 LNHDA, CDR2 SQIVND (reference sequence). CDR3 length: 17 amino acids. V dropped 9 bases and J dropped 5; count of bases not matched to a gene: 19. The CDR3 DNA follows: TGTGCCAGCACCAGCAATCACAGGGGGCGGGTGGGGACTGAAGCTTTCTTT. Translation gives CASTSNHRGRVGTEAFF.